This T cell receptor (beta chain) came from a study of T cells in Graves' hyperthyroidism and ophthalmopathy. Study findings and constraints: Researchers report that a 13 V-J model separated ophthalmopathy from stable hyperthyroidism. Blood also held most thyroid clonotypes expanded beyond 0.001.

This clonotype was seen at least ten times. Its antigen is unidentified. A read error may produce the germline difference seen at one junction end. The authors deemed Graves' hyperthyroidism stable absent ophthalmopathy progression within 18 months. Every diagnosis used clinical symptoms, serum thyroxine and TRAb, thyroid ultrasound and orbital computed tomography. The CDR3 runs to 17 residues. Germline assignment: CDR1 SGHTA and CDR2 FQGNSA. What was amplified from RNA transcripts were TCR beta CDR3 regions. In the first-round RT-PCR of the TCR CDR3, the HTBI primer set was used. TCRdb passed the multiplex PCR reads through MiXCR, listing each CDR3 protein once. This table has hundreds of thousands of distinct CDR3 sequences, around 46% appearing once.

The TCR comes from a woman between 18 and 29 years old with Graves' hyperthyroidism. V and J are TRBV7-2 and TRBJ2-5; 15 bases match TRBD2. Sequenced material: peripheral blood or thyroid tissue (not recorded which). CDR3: CASSRGTSGRREETQYF. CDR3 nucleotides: TGCGCCAGCAGCCGAGGGACTAGCGGGAGGCGCGAAGAGACCCAGTACTTC.